Each of the 16 T cell receptor beta chains below was sequenced from the same sample in a study of T cell responses to AZD1222 COVID-19 vaccine. This table comes from immunoSEQ multiplex PCR, and its TCRdb copy is limited to in-frame clones, with some not included. The sample has around 67,000 clones, about four fifths seen once. Sequenced material: peripheral blood, taken 28 days after the second AZD1222 dose. The receptor set was obtained from an adult who received the AZD1222 COVID-19 vaccine.

The chain is built from TRBV9 and TRBJ1-1; D remains unclear. The CDR3 is 14 residues long. Trimming left V 0 bases short and J 3 bases short, with 9 bases between. From germline, CDR1 is SGDLS and CDR2 YYNGEE. CDR3 sequence: CASSVEGFDTEAFF. DNA of the CDR3: TGTGCCAGCAGCGTAGAAGGTTTTGACACTGAAGCTTTCTTT.

The J gene is TRBJ2-3, the V gene TRBV4-2; 7 bases align to TRBD1. Germline loops: CDR1 LGHNA, CDR2 YNFKEQ. The CDR3 spans 15 residues. After removal of 3 bases from V and 4 bases from J, the junction contained 7 bases not matched to a gene. The CDR3 sequence: CASSQTDDRADTQYF. The CDR3 nucleotides read TGTGCCAGCAGCCAGACCGACGACAGGGCAGATACGCAGTATTTT.

V gene TRBV6-2 or TRBV6-3 combines with J gene TRBJ1-5; 10 nucleotides line up with TRBD1. V shed 5 bases and J 6 bases; nucleotides not matched to a gene: 10. Germline V lookup: CDR1 MNHEY, CDR2 SVGEGT. This CDR3 has 16 residues. The CDR3 bases are TGTGCCAGCAGTACCCCCCGGGACAGGGGAGCTCAGCCCCAGCATTTT. This encodes CASSTPRDRGAQPQHF.

The chain has TRBV7-7 and TRBJ1-5; D gene ambiguous. The CDR3 consists of 11 residues. Germline CDR1 and CDR2: SSHAT and FNYEAQ (reference sequence). Trimming shortened V by 1 base and J by 7 bases, and 2 bases separated the two germline ends. Written as DNA, the CDR3 is TGTGCCAGCAGCTTAGAGCAGCCCCAGCATTTT. Translation: CASSLEQPQHF.

The gene calls are TRBV7-9 and TRBJ1-4; no reliable D call. The V gene's germline CDR1 is SEHNR and CDR2 FQNEAQ (reference sequence). The ends were cut back, 3 bases at V and 4 bases at J, with 6 bases in the middle. The CDR3 is made up of 13 amino acids. Written as DNA, the CDR3 is TGTGCCAGCAGCTTTTACAGTAATGAAAAACTGTTTTTT. Protein: CASSFYSNEKLFF.

This chain connects TRBV28 to TRBJ1-2; 12 positions match TRBD1. The CDR3 totals 17 residues. The J segment lost 8 bases and the V segment lost 3 bases, leaving 13 bases of the junction unmatched. Germline V lookup: CDR1 MDHEN, CDR2 SYDVKM. The CDR3: CASSLEASGQGARGYTF. CDR3 DNA: TGTGCCAGCAGTTTGGAGGCTTCGGGACAGGGGGCGAGAGGCTACACCTTC.

This clone came up once. The rearrangement uses TRBV19 and TRBJ1-5; maybe TRBD1 (5 bases). Trimming left V 6 bases short and J 1 base short, with 28 bases between. Germline-derived CDR1 and CDR2 are LNHDA and SQIVND (reference sequence). CDR3 length: 20 residues. This chain's CDR3 is CASREEWFGQGKWSNQPQHF. The CDR3 DNA reads as TGTGCCAGTAGGGAGGAATGGTTCGGCCAGGGCAAATGGAGCAATCAGCCCCAGCATTTT.

This sequence joins TRBV5-1 and TRBJ1-6; D is ambiguous. The CDR3 has 15 amino acids. Trimming shortened V by 2 bases and J by 7 bases, and 13 bases separated the two germline ends. Germline loops: CDR1 SGHRS, CDR2 YFSETQ. CDR3 region: CASSFDPKLNSPLHF. CDR3 coding DNA: TGCGCCAGCAGCTTCGACCCGAAATTGAATTCACCCCTCCACTTT.

The V gene is TRBV5-1, the J gene TRBJ1-2; TRBD1 agrees at 10 bases. The CDR3 extends over 23 amino acids. J was trimmed by 4 bases and V by 4 bases; bases with no gene match: 31. The germline CDR1 and CDR2 sequences are SGHRS and YFSETQ. In DNA form, the CDR3 reads TGCGCCAGCAGCCGCCCCCCCTCGAGACAGGGGGCGCAGAGTAGGCTCACCCTCTATGGCTACACCTTC. The encoded protein is CASSRPPSRQGAQSRLTLYGYTF.

The chain uses TRBV5-1 and TRBJ2-5, with D possibly being TRBD2 (6 bases). This CDR3 has 15 amino acids. The germline gives CDR1 SGHRS, CDR2 YFSETQ. V was pared by 6 bases and J by 5 bases, with 20 bases between. CDR3 in amino acids: CASTSTGVVPETQYF. In DNA form, the CDR3 reads TGCGCCAGCACCTCAACGGGGGTGGTACCGGAGACCCAGTACTTC.

The V call is TRBV5-5, the J call TRBJ1-4; TRBD1 matches 7 bases. Germline V gene lookup returns CDR1 SGHKS and CDR2 YYEKEE (reference sequence). The CDR3 is 16 amino acids. Trimming removed 3 bases from V and 2 bases from J; junction bases left unmatched: 7. In DNA, the CDR3 is TGTGCCAGCAGCTCCCCGGAGGGGGCCACTAATGAAAAACTGTTTTTT. This gives the protein CASSSPEGATNEKLFF.

The genes are TRBV27 and TRBJ2-7; D is possibly TRBD2 (5 bases). Germline V gene data show CDR1 as MNHEY and CDR2 as SMNVEV (reference sequence). The V gene lost 3 bases and the J gene lost 1 base, with 10 bases spanning the gap. The CDR3 is 14 amino acids. The CDR3 DNA sequence: TGTGCCAGCAGTTTTCTTCCGGGGTCCTACGAGCAGTACTTC. The encoded protein is CASSFLPGSYEQYF.

The V gene is TRBV5-3, the J gene TRBJ2-3; D perhaps matches TRBD2 (6 bases). TRBV5-3 is an open reading frame, and its role is uncertain. Trimming shortened V by 10 bases and J by 3 bases, and 21 bases separated the two germline ends. The CDR3 extends over 15 amino acids. Written as DNA, the CDR3 is TGTGCCCGAACGCGGGACTCCCGGATTACAGATACGCAGTATTTT. It yields the protein CARTRDSRITDTQYF.

In DNA, the CDR3 is TGCAGTGGAGCAGAATCCGAGCAGTACTTC. This sequence encodes CSGAESEQYF. This chain connects TRBV20-1 to TRBJ2-7, with D unclear. From germline, CDR1 is DFQATT and CDR2 SNEGSKA (reference sequence). The CDR3 spans 10 residues. V was cut by 7 bases and J by 6 bases, with 10 bases left in between.

This clone was seen more than once but under ten times. CDR3 protein: CASSREPDRGREKLFF. The CDR3 DNA follows: TGTGCCAGCAGCCGGGAACCGGACAGGGGGCGAGAAAAACTGTTTTTT. The chain couples TRBV4-2 to TRBJ1-4; 11 bases are a match to TRBD1. CDR1 is LGHNA, CDR2 YNFKEQ, per germline. There are 16 residues in the CDR3. The V gene end was trimmed by 4 bases and the J gene end by 8 bases; junction bases not matched to a gene: 9.

The V call is TRBV5-1, the J call TRBJ2-7; TRBD2 is a possible D gene (7 bases). This CDR3 contains 16 residues. The germline V gene has CDR1 SGHRS and CDR2 YFSETQ. V lost 2 bases and J 3 bases, leaving 18 bases between the germline ends. CDR3: CASSFVGGGEFYEQYF. CDR3 coding DNA: TGCGCCAGCAGCTTTGTAGGCGGGGGCGAATTCTACGAGCAGTACTTC.